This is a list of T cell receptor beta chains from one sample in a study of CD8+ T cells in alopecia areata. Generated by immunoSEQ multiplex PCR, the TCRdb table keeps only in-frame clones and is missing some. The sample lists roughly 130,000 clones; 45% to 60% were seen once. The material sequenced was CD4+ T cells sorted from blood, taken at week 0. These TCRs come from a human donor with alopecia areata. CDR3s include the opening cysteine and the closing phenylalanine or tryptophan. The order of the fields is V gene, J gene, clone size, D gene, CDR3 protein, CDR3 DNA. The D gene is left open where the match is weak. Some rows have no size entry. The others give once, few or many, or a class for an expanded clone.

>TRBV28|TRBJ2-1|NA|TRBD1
CASTTPRGTGRDEQFF
TGTGCCAGCACAACTCCCAGGGGGACAGGTCGTGATGAGCAGTTCTTC
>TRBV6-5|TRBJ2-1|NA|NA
CASSYTRGPYNEQFF
TGTGCCAGCAGTTACACGCGGGGTCCCTACAATGAGCAGTTCTTC
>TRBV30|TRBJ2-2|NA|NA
CAWAPWGAGELFF
TGTGCCTGGGCCCCCTGGGGTGCCGGGGAGCTGTTTTTT
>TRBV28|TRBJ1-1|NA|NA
CASSFRGNTEAFF
TGTGCCAGCAGTTTCCGGGGGAACACTGAAGCTTTCTTT
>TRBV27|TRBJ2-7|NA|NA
CASSLTSWGHEQYF
TGTGCCAGCAGTTTAACATCCTGGGGTCACGAGCAGTACTTC
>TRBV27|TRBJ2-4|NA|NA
CASSLGGRAKNIQYF
TGTGCCAGCAGTCTGGGCGGTCGGGCCAAAAACATTCAGTACTTC
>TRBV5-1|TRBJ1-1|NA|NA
CASSSVGGDTEAFF
TGCGCCAGCAGCTCCGTCGGGGGCGACACTGAAGCTTTCTTT
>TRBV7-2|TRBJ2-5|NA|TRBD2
CASSLDTGGTKTQYF
TGTGCCAGCAGCTTAGATACGGGAGGTACGAAGACCCAGTACTTC
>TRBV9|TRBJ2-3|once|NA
CASSVEVASDTQYF
TGTGCCAGCAGCGTAGAGGTGGCTTCAGATACGCAGTATTTT
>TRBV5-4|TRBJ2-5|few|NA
CASSLGGSQETQYF
TGTGCCAGCAGCTTGGGAGGGAGTCAAGAGACCCAGTACTTC